The T cell receptor beta chain under discussion was sequenced for a study of cytomegalovirus exposure and HLA in healthy donors. The PCR was carried out with 60 Vbeta primers and 13 Jbeta primers. Only in-frame clones appear in the TCRdb table, and some are missing; sequencing was by immunoSEQ multiplex PCR. The sample lists about 100,000 clones; 77% were seen once. The germline CDR1 and CDR2 sequences are LGHNT and FRNRAP. The V and J ends lost 1 base and 10 bases, in that order; junction bases with no gene match: 11. The CDR3 contains 16 residues. Sequenced material: PBMCs. This chain connects TRBV12-5 to TRBJ2-1, with 9 bases aligning to TRBD1. The sequence came from a male donor in good health and CMV-seronegative. As DNA, the CDR3 is TGTGCTAGTGGTTTGGCTACAGGGGGCTCGGTCTTGGAGCAGTTCTTC. Translated, it gives CASGLATGGSVLEQFF.